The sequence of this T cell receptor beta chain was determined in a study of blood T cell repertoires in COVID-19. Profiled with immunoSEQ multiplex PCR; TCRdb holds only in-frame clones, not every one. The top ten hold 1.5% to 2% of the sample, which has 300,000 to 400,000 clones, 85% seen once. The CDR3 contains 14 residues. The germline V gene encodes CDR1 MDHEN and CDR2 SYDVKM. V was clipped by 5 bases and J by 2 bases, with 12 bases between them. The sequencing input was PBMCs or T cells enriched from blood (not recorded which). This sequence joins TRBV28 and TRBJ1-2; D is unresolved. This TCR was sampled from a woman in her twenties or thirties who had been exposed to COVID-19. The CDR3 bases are TGTGCCAGCAGTCAAAGTGCACAAAACTATGGCTACACCTTC. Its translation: CASSQSAQNYGYTF.